This is a list of T cell receptor beta chains from one sample in a study of cytomegalovirus exposure and HLA in healthy donors. Sequenced by immunoSEQ multiplex PCR; TCRdb stores in-frame clones only, minus some. This sample has fewer than 200,000 clones; roughly nine tenths occur once, and the top ten carry 3%. Sequencing input: PBMCs. Receptor source: a woman aged 18-30 years in good health and CMV-seropositive. Each CDR3 is given with its conserved first and last residue.

V	length	J	CDR3
TRBV18	16	TRBJ2-2	CASSRLAGANTGELFF
TRBV10-3	17	TRBJ2-6	CAISRQALAPGANVLTF
TRBV5-6	13	TRBJ2-5	CASSLAAAGTQYF
TRBV7-3	12	TRBJ2-7	CASSEDNYEQYF
TRBV5-4	17	TRBJ2-3	CASSPGLAGGQTDTQYF
TRBV5-1	14	TRBJ2-7	CASSPERGGYEQYF
TRBV4-1	16	TRBJ2-7	CASSQWGPRITYEQYF
TRBV5-1	15	TRBJ2-7	CASSFSTGSPYEQYF
TRBV15	14	TRBJ2-3	CATAAREPTDTQYF
TRBV28	14	TRBJ2-1	CASNRGGSYNEQFF
TRBV10-2	16	TRBJ2-7	CASSEKGVQGSYEQYF
TRBV5-1	15	TRBJ1-1	CASSLAIQGGAEAFF
TRBV11-2	16	TRBJ2-1	CASSTRVAGSYNEQFF
TRBV2	13	TRBJ1-2	CASTQGLIYGYTF
TRBV7-9	14	TRBJ1-4	CASAYSSTNEKLFF
TRBV19	14	TRBJ2-1	CASSIRTGGGEQFF
TRBV5-6	14	TRBJ1-1	CASSLGRRYTEAFF
TRBV9	16	TRBJ2-7	CASSDGMRTGNYEQYF
TRBV5-1	17	TRBJ2-1	CASSSHPGTGGRNEQFF
TRBV28	16	TRBJ2-3	CASERLDRASTDTQYF
TRBV7-9	13	TRBJ2-1	CASRTGRGNEQFF
TRBV5-6	12	TRBJ2-7	CASSFQGYEQYF
TRBV20-1	9	TRBJ2-7	CSARYEQYF
TRBV5-6	17	TRBJ1-2	CASSSPSFSRSGHGYTF
TRBV2	14	TRBJ2-3	CASTLTSGRDTQYF
TRBV9	15	TRBJ1-2	CASSVDPGGGFGYTF
TRBV7-2	14	TRBJ1-5	CASSRDRVNQPQHF
TRBV7-9	16	TRBJ2-2	CASSQLAAWDTGELFF
TRBV5-1	14	TRBJ1-2	CASSPPGTAQGYTF
TRBV9	17	TRBJ1-1	CASSDRNRAQVNTEAFF
TRBV9	13	TRBJ2-3	CASSAGGTDTQYF